Below are 11 T cell receptor beta chains sequenced from a single sample in a study of T cells in narcolepsy. Sequencing used immunoSEQ multiplex PCR; TCRdb keeps in-frame clones, though not all of them. Seen here are 15,000 to 16,000 clones, about 85% observed once, and the top ten hold more than 35%. Sequencing was carried out using memory (CD45RA-) CD4+ T cells from blood. These receptors came from a human donor in good health.

The V call is TRBV11-2, the J call TRBJ2-3, with a possible D match to TRBD1 (5 bases). The CDR3 consists of 15 residues. Germline-derived CDR1 and CDR2 are SGHAT and FQNNGV. Trimming removed 4 bases at V and 2 bases at J, with 13 bases between. The CDR3 here is CASSSLMGPTDTQYF. CDR3 DNA sequence: TGTGCCAGCAGCTCCCTCATGGGGCCCACAGATACGCAGTATTTT.

The chain uses TRBV5-6 and TRBJ2-3; perhaps TRBD2 as D (5 bases). Germline lookup yields CDR1 SGHDT and CDR2 YYEEEE. The CDR3 is 16 amino acids. The germline V and J ends were trimmed by 4 bases and 0 bases, with 15 bases remaining between them. The CDR3, as DNA: TGTGCCAGCAGCCCGAGGGCGCTTACTAGCACAGATACGCAGTATTTT. Residues: CASSPRALTSTDTQYF.

The chain is built from TRBV6-5 and TRBJ1-2, with D uncertain. V was clipped by 5 bases and J by 0 bases, with 10 bases between them. This CDR3 contains 14 residues. Germline CDR1 is MNHEY and CDR2 is SVGAGI. Here the CDR3 reads CASSPRGSNYGYTF. DNA for the CDR3: TGTGCCAGCAGTCCCCGAGGGTCTAACTATGGCTACACCTTC.

The rearrangement links TRBV29-1 to TRBJ1-1; D is perhaps TRBD1 (5 bases). Germline V CDR1 and CDR2: SQVTM, ANQGSEA. This CDR3 has 13 residues. V gave up 4 bases and J gave up 3 bases, with 12 bases separating them. The CDR3 spells CSVGGRGYTEAFF. The CDR3 region has the DNA TGCAGCGTTGGGGGGAGAGGATACACTGAAGCTTTCTTT. The whole variable domain, filled in from reference TRBV29-1 and TRBJ1-1, reads SAVISQKPSRDICQRGTSLTIQCQVDSQVTMMFWYRQQPGQSLTLIATANQGSEATYESGFVIDKFPISRPNLTFSTLTVSNMSPEDSSIYLCSVGGRGYTEAFFGQGTRLTVV.

The V call is TRBV14, the J call TRBJ2-5; D is uncertain. V was cut by 1 base and J by 7 bases, with 10 bases left in between. This CDR3 is built from 13 residues. The germline CDR1 and CDR2 sequences are SGHDN and FVKESK. The CDR3 region has the DNA TGTGCCAGCAGCCAAGGCAGTTACGGGACCCAGTACTTC. Encoded protein: CASSQGSYGTQYF.

The CDR3: CASSSPTGTGTYEQYF. In DNA, the CDR3 is TGTGCCAGCAGCTCGCCGACCGGGACAGGCACCTACGAGCAGTACTTC. V usage is TRBV7-9 and J usage is TRBJ2-7; 8 nucleotides match TRBD1. The V gene's germline CDR1 is SEHNR and CDR2 FQNEAQ (reference sequence). J lost 2 bases, V lost 4 bases, and 10 bases had no gene match. The CDR3 has 16 residues.

The V and J genes are TRBV5-1 and TRBJ2-1; 11 nucleotides agree with TRBD2. CDR1 SGHRS and CDR2 YFSETQ come from the germline V gene. Trimming cost V 0 bases and J 7 bases; bases outside gene matches: 3. The CDR3 runs to 15 residues. The CDR3 DNA follows: TGCGCCAGCAGCTTGGCTACTAGCGGGGGTAATGAGCAGTTCTTC. Translating gives CASSLATSGGNEQFF.

This clone was seen a single time. This chain joins TRBV7-2 and TRBJ1-5, with TRBD1 identical over 8 bases. CDR1 is SGHTA and CDR2 is FQGNSA in the germline V gene. Unmatched junction bases numbered 3, after V lost 6 bases and J lost 2 bases. The CDR3 runs to 14 residues. In DNA form, the CDR3 reads TGTGCCAGCAGTCCGACAGGGGGCAATCAGCCCCAGCATTTT. Its protein product is CASSPTGGNQPQHF. Variable domain in full (rest from reference TRBV7-2 and TRBJ1-5): GAGVSQSPSNKVTEKGKDVELRCDPISGHTALYWYRQSLGQGLEFLIYFQGNSAPDKSGLPSDRFSAERTGGSVSTLTIQRTQQEDSAVYLCASSPTGGNQPQHFGDGTRLSIL.

In its sample, this clone was seen once. The rearrangement links TRBV9 to TRBJ1-1; D gene unclear. The CDR3 extends over 15 amino acids. Germline CDR1 SGDLS, CDR2 YYNGEE. Trimming left V 6 bases short and J 0 bases short, with 15 bases between. Here the CDR3 DNA reads TGTGCCAGCACTTCGTCTACTAACATGAACACTGAAGCTTTCTTT. Translating gives CASTSSTNMNTEAFF.

Here the CDR3 reads CASSGPKETQYF. CDR3 in DNA: TGTGCCAGCAGCGGACCGAAAGAGACCCAGTACTTC. The chain joins TRBV21-1 to TRBJ2-5. TRBV21-1 corresponds to a pseudogene. The CDR3 spans 12 residues.

Only one count was recorded for this clone. V usage is TRBV6-1 and J usage is TRBJ1-6; 8 nucleotides agree with TRBD1. Germline values: CDR1 MNHNS, CDR2 SASEGT. This CDR3 spans 15 amino acids. V shed 3 bases and J 7 bases; nucleotides not matched to a gene: 5. CDR3 amino acids: CASSDWTGWNSPLHF. CDR3 nucleotides: TGTGCCAGCAGTGATTGGACAGGGTGGAATTCACCCCTCCACTTT.